This TCR beta chain was identified during a study of shared clonotypes between healthy human individuals. Findings of the study overall: The small donor group covered limited genetic and exposure diversity. Sequencing depth was expected to affect clonotype sharing among donors.

Profiling relied on immunoSEQ multiplex PCR, and the TCRdb table lists in-frame clones only, not all of them. The data show 400,000 to 600,000 clones, with 60% to 80% seen just once and 12% held by the top ten. In the case of this clone: Its matching antigen is unknown.

The germline V gene has CDR1 ENHRY and CDR2 SYGVKD. J lost 0 bases, V lost 2 bases, and 10 bases had no gene match. The CDR3 totals 18 residues. The receptor comes from a woman aged 40 to 50 in good health. Some clones in this sample may be carry-over from other donors' samples. Sequenced material: PBMCs. The chain has TRBV10-3 and TRBJ2-7; 10 bases agree with TRBD2. The CDR3, as DNA: TGTGCCATCAGTGAGAGGCCAGCGGGAGGGCCCAACTCCTACGAGCAGTACTTC. This encodes CAISERPAGGPNSYEQYF.